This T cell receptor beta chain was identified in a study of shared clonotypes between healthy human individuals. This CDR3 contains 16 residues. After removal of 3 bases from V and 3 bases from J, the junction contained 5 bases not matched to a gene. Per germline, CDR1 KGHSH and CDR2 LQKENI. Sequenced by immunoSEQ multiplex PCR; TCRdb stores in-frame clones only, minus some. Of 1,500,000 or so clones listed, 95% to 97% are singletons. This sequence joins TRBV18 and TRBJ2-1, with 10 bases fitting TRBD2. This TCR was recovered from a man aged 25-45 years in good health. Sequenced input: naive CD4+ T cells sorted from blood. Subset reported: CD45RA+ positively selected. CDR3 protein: CASSPTLAGNYNEQFF. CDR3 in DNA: TGTGCCAGCTCACCGACACTAGCGGGAAACTACAATGAGCAGTTCTTC.